The 8 T cell receptor beta chains reported below all come from one sample, sequenced in a study of radiation and T cells in renal cell carcinoma. Clones were read by immunoSEQ multiplex PCR, and TCRdb kept only the in-frame ones, dropping some. Among approximately 150,000 clones, roughly 90% were seen once, and the ten largest hold roughly 4%. Indicated time point: baseline pretreatment blood. The treatment here: 15 Gy SBRT to primary tumor, nephrectomy 4 weeks later. Sequencing was performed on blood, taken from a patient whose treatment included radiotherapy and nephrectomy. All receptors come from a woman in her seventies with renal cell carcinoma.

This clone was detected only a few times. This rearrangement joins TRBV30 to TRBJ1-5, with 8 bases that match TRBD1. Germline values: CDR1 GTSNPN, CDR2 SVGIG (reference sequence). V dropped 2 bases and J dropped 6; count of bases not matched to a gene: 9. The CDR3 is 15 amino acids. In nucleotides, the CDR3 is TGTGCCTGGAGTACACAGGGGGATTGGGGTCAGCCCCAGCATTTT. Translated, it gives CAWSTQGDWGQPQHF.

This chain links TRBV9 with TRBJ1-5; D not certain. V lost 1 base, J lost 0 bases, and 11 bases lay in between. The length of the CDR3 is 16 residues. Looked up from germline, CDR1 is SGDLS and CDR2 is YYNGEE. The CDR3 protein is CASSVSAGDSNQPQHF. CDR3 coding DNA: TGTGCCAGCAGCGTAAGTGCAGGTGATAGCAATCAGCCCCAGCATTTT. Complete variable domain (other parts from reference TRBV9 and TRBJ1-5): DSGVTQTPKHLITATGQRVTLRCSPRSGDLSVYWYQQSLDQGLQFLIQYYNGEERAKGNILERFSAQQFPDLHSELNLSSLELGDSALYFCASSVSAGDSNQPQHFGDGTRLSIL.

This chain uses TRBV6-5 with TRBJ2-5, with D maybe TRBD2 (5 bases). Germline assignment: CDR1 MNHEY and CDR2 SVGAGI. Trimming shortened V by 6 bases and J by 5 bases, and 16 bases separated the two germline ends. The CDR3 is made up of 14 amino acids. The CDR3 spells CASSLSGAPETQYF. The CDR3 nucleotides are TGTGCCAGCAGCTTAAGCGGTGCCCCGGAGACCCAGTACTTC.

The chain links TRBV6-5 to TRBJ2-1; 9 bases agree with TRBD2. The ends lost 6 bases at V and 5 bases at J; junction bases unmatched: 5. The CDR3 extends over 14 amino acids. Germline CDR1 is MNHEY and CDR2 is SVGAGI. In DNA form, the CDR3 reads TGTGCCAGCAGACCGGGACTAGCAGACAATGAGCAGTTCTTC. Protein: CASRPGLADNEQFF.

J is TRBJ2-7 and V is TRBV7-2; a weak D match, TRBD2 (6 bases). The CDR3 has 14 amino acids. Trimming removed 2 bases from V and 1 base from J, with 9 bases in between. The germline V gene encodes CDR1 SGHTA and CDR2 FQGNSA. The CDR3 region has the DNA TGTGCCAGCAGCTTAATACGGGGGTCCTACGAGCAGTACTTC. Protein: CASSLIRGSYEQYF. Drawing the rest from reference TRBV7-2 and TRBJ2-7, the complete variable domain is GAGVSQSPSNKVTEKGKDVELRCDPISGHTALYWYRQSLGQGLEFLIYFQGNSAPDKSGLPSDRFSAERTGGSVSTLTIQRTQQEDSAVYLCASSLIRGSYEQYFGPGTRLTVT.

The rearrangement joins TRBV7-9 to TRBJ1-5, with D unclear. Germline CDR1 is SEHNR and CDR2 is FQNEAQ (reference sequence). CDR3 length equals 13 residues. Trimming left V 1 base short and J 4 bases short, with 5 bases between. The CDR3 reads CASSLDLNQPQHF. CDR3 in DNA: TGTGCCAGCAGCTTAGACCTAAATCAGCCCCAGCATTTT. The full variable domain, completed using reference TRBV7-9 and TRBJ1-5, is DTGVSQNPRHKITKRGQNVTFRCDPISEHNRLYWYRQTLGQGPEFLTYFQNEAQLEKSRLLSDRFSAERPKGSFSTLEIQRTEQGDSAMYLCASSLDLNQPQHFGDGTRLSIL.

This clone was picked up one time. This sequence joins TRBV19 and TRBJ2-3; 11 bases line up with TRBD2. This CDR3 is 15 amino acids long. The V segment lost 7 bases and the J segment 7 bases; nucleotides outside the gene matches: 10. Looked up from germline, CDR1 is LNHDA and CDR2 is SQIVND (reference sequence). CDR3 amino acids: CASMGIAGGHYTQYF. CDR3 sequence (DNA): TGTGCCAGTATGGGCATAGCGGGGGGGCACTATACGCAGTATTTT.

This clone was detected only once. The chain has TRBV19 and TRBJ1-4; TRBD1 matches 9 bases. The CDR3 runs 14 residues. V was pared by 6 bases and J by 6 bases, with 5 bases of the junction left unmatched. Germline-derived CDR1 and CDR2 are LNHDA and SQIVND (reference sequence). In nucleotides, the CDR3 is TGTGCCAGTAGCCCGACAGGGGGTTATGAAAAACTGTTTTTT. Translation: CASSPTGGYEKLFF.